Below are 14 T cell receptor beta chains sequenced from a single sample in a study of T cells in women clearing cervical HPV infection (dated by TCRdb to the late 2010s). Library generation was performed with the immunoSEQ multiplex PCR assay. TCRdb took this table from immuneACCESS and kept in-frame rearrangements with V and J called. Such tables lack part of the clones; where checked against another copy, unresolved V genes explain under half of the gap, and the rest is unexplained. This sample's records show approximately 31,000 clones. 2.5% to 3.5% of the sample is taken by the ten largest. Sequencing was carried out using blood buffy coat. The receptors come from a woman aged 18-69 years with a cervical HPV16 infection that either progressed to CIN3+ or cleared (not recorded which).

Note on this clone: The read ends 3 residues shy of where the CDR3 ends; the end is completed using the germline J gene. The chain recombines TRBV29-1 with TRBJ2-1; D not certain. The CDR3 is 15 amino acids. Germline V gene lookup returns CDR1 SQVTM and CDR2 ANQGSEA. The V and J ends lost 0 bases and 0 bases respectively, with 9 bases between them. The DNA read from the CDR3 is TGCAGCGTTGAAGACGGCGGAAGCTCCTACAATGAG. It yields the protein CSVEDGGSSYNE. The full CDR3 protein is CSVEDGGSSYNEQFF.

Concerning this clone itself: Read sequence stops 3 residues before the CDR3 end, and the germline J gene provides the missing end. The chain combines TRBV10-3 with TRBJ1-2; D is unclear. The V gene lost 6 bases and the J gene lost 0 bases, with 5 bases spanning the gap. The germline gives CDR1 ENHRY, CDR2 SYGVKD. The CDR3 is made up of 12 amino acids. CDR3 protein: CAIRPTNYGYTF. The CDR3 DNA, read in part, is TGTGCCATCAGACCTACTAACTATGGC.

Of note for this clone: Coverage ceases 3 residues before the CDR3 finishes, and the germline J gene fills in the end. The gene calls are TRBV10-1 and TRBJ2-1; perhaps TRBD1 as D (5 bases). Per germline, CDR1 WNHNN and CDR2 SYGVQD (reference sequence). The V and J ends lost 3 bases and 5 bases respectively, with 17 bases between them. The CDR3 consists of 16 residues. CDR3 sequence reads: CASSDPDRQIDNEQFF. The covered CDR3 bases are TGCGCCAGCAGTGACCCTGACAGACAGATAGACAATGAG.

Turning to this clone: The read finishes 3 residues shy of the CDR3 end, and the germline J gene is used to complete it. This rearrangement joins TRBV5-1 to TRBJ1-2; a possible D gene is TRBD1 (5 bases). This CDR3 is 14 amino acids long. Germline assignment: CDR1 SGHRS and CDR2 YFSETQ. V lost 4 bases and J 3 bases, leaving 13 bases between the germline ends. The CDR3 sequence is CASSPQGIDYGYTF. The covered CDR3 bases are TGCGCCAGCAGCCCGCAGGGTATCGACTATGGC.

As regards this clone: The sample contains more than one DNA sequence encoding this CDR3. The CDR3 sequence: CASSLGLINEQFF. The CDR3 bases that were read are TGTGCCAGCAGCTTAGGACTGATTAATGAG. The J gene is TRBJ2-1, the V gene TRBV7-2, with D hard to call. Read data end 3 residues before the CDR3 end; the end is taken from the germline J gene. The CDR3 runs 13 residues. V lost 1 base and J 7 bases, leaving 8 bases between the germline ends. Germline lookup yields CDR1 SGHTA and CDR2 FQGNSA.

With regard to this clone: The read halts 3 residues ahead of the CDR3 end, with the missing end drawn from the germline J gene. The V gene is TRBV18, the J gene TRBJ1-1; no firm D call. V gave up 3 bases and J gave up 4 bases, with 18 bases separating them. The CDR3 has 16 amino acids. The germline V gene has CDR1 KGHSH and CDR2 LQKENI. CDR3 DNA (partial): TGTGCCAGCTCACCTTGGGAACGGGGAGAGGGCACTGAA. Translated: CASSPWERGEGTE. The complete CDR3 reads CASSPWERGEGTEAFF.

CDR3 residues: CASSKMDRANSPLFF. The part of the CDR3 DNA that was read is TGTGCCAGTAGTAAAATGGACAGGGCTAATTCACCA. V is TRBV19 and J is TRBJ1-4; 8 positions match TRBD1. The sequenced fragment ends 3 residues before the CDR3 boundary, so the rest is inferred from the germline J gene. The CDR3 contains 15 residues. From germline, CDR1 is LNHDA and CDR2 SQIVND (reference sequence). Full variable domain (remainder filled in from reference TRBV19 and TRBJ1-4): DGGITQSPKYLFRKEGQNVTLSCEQNLNHDAMYWYRQDPGQGLRLIYYSQIVNDFQKGDIAEGYSVSREKKESFPLTVTSAQKNPTAFYLCASSKMDRANSPLFFGSGTQLSVL.

Comments on this clone: The DNA ends 3 residues before the CDR3 does, and the rest of the CDR3 is filled in from the germline J gene. The same CDR3 arises from other DNA sequences in this sample as well. V usage is TRBV7-9 and J usage is TRBJ1-1, with D uncertain. Germline V CDR1 and CDR2: SEHNR, FQNEAQ (reference sequence). The CDR3 is made up of 12 amino acids. Trimming removed 5 bases at V and 5 bases at J, with 9 bases between. The CDR3 reads CASSPLFTEAFF. CDR3 bases read: TGTGCCAGCAGCCCTTTGTTTACTGAA.

As concerns this clone: The read ends 3 residues shy of where the CDR3 ends; the end is completed using the germline J gene. The rearrangement joins TRBV10-1 to TRBJ2-7, with TRBD2 matching 14 bases. The trim removed 2 bases at V and 0 bases at J, leaving 6 bases unmatched. Germline V lookup: CDR1 WNHNN, CDR2 SYGVQD (reference sequence). This CDR3 region has 18 residues. The CDR3 protein is CASSEEGTSGGVSYEQYF. The covered CDR3 bases are TGCGCCAGCAGTGAGGAGGGGACTAGCGGGGGAGTCTCCTACGAG.

A note on this clone: The CDR3 extends 3 residues past the end of the read, so its final part is completed from the germline J gene. The chain employs TRBV7-6 and TRBJ2-3, with TRBD2 matching 11 bases. CDR3 length: 17 residues. Germline CDR1 is SGHVS and CDR2 is FNYEAQ. The DNA read from the CDR3 is TGTGCCAGCAGCTTAGGTGTTATAGCGGGGGGGTCGGAGACG. Residues: CASSLGVIAGGSET. The whole CDR3 sequence is CASSLGVIAGGSETQYF.

Concerning this clone: The CDR3 is cut off 3 residues early in the read; its end comes from the germline J gene. The chain employs TRBV6-1 and TRBJ2-3, with D perhaps TRBD1 (5 bases). The V end lost 4 bases, the J end lost 0 bases, and 11 bases lay between the germline ends. The CDR3 is 15 residues long. Per germline, CDR1 MNHNS and CDR2 SASEGT. CDR3 in amino acids: CASSVGAPSTDTQYF. Partial CDR3 DNA: TGTGCCAGCAGTGTAGGGGCACCAAGCACAGATACG.

Of note for this clone: The read stops 3 residues short of the end of the CDR3; the missing end is completed from the germline J gene. The J gene is TRBJ2-3, the V gene TRBV12-5; 7 positions match TRBD2. V gave up 2 bases and J gave up 4 bases; unmatched junction bases: 9. This CDR3 contains 16 residues. The germline gives CDR1 LGHNT, CDR2 FRNRAP. CDR3: CASGLPTSFRSDTQYF. The part of the CDR3 DNA that was read is TGTGCTAGTGGTTTGCCGACTAGCTTTCGTTCAGATACG.

Comments on this clone: The read finishes 3 residues shy of the CDR3 end, and the germline J gene is used to complete it. The chain links TRBV12-3 or TRBV12-4 to TRBJ2-5; 7 bases are a match to TRBD1. Trimming took 7 bases from V and 4 from J; bases not matched to a gene: 15. The CDR3 runs to 16 residues. The CDR3 reads CASTLMGTTGLETQYF. CDR3 DNA (partial): TGTGCCAGCACCCTAATGGGAACGACAGGGTTAGAGACC.

A word on this clone: The read ends 3 residues before the CDR3 terminus; that terminus is restored from the germline J gene. The chain recombines TRBV14 with TRBJ1-1; no clear D. V was trimmed by 4 bases and J by 1 base, leaving 13 bases between them. The CDR3 totals 15 residues. The V gene's germline CDR1 is SGHDN and CDR2 FVKESK. Partial CDR3 DNA: TGTGCCAGCAGCCGTCGTACAGCAAAGAACACTGAA. This sequence encodes CASSRRTAKNTE. The full-length CDR3 reads as CASSRRTAKNTEAFF.